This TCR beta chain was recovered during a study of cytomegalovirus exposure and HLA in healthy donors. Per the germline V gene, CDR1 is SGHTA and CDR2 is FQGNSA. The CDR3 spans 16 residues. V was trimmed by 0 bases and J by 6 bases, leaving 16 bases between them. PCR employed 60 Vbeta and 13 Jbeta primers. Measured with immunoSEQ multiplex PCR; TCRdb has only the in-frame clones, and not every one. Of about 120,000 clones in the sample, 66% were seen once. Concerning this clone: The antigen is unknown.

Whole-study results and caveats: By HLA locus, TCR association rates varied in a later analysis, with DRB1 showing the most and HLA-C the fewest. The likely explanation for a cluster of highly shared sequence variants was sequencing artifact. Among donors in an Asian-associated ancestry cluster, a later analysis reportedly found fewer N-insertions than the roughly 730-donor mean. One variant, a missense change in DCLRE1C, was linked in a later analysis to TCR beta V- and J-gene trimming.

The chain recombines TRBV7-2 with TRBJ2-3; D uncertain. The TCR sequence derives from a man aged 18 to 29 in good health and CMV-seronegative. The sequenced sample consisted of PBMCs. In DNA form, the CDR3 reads TGTGCCAGCAGCTTAGCCCGGCCCCCCAGGTCCGATACGCAGTATTTT. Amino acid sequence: CASSLARPPRSDTQYF.